These 2 T cell receptor beta chains originate from one sample sequenced in a study of cytotoxic CD8 clonotypes in ibrutinib-treated CLL. Data came from immunoSEQ multiplex PCR; TCRdb stores just in-frame clones and leaves some out. The sample has 40,000 to 50,000 clones, roughly 57% seen once. Sample: PBMCs, taken after 24 months of ibrutinib treatment. The receptors derive from a human donor with chronic lymphocytic leukemia.

In its sample, this clone was seen once. The V gene is TRBV27, the J gene TRBJ1-1; D possibly corresponds to TRBD1 (5 bases). Germline assignment: CDR1 MNHEY and CDR2 SMNVEV (reference sequence). Trimming shortened V by 7 bases and J by 1 base, and 13 bases separated the two germline ends. This CDR3 is built from 14 residues. The CDR3 loop reads CASTLNGGNTEAFF. CDR3 coding DNA: TGTGCCAGCACCTTAAATGGGGGGAACACTGAAGCTTTCTTT.

This chain connects TRBV25-1 to TRBJ2-2; maybe TRBD2 (7 bases). Germline V CDR1 and CDR2: MGHDK, SYGVNS. Trimming took 10 bases from V and 2 from J, leaving 14 bases between them. The CDR3 length is 14 residues. Here the CDR3 reads CATGAGANTGELFF. The CDR3 coding sequence is TGTGCCACCGGGGCGGGGGCAAACACCGGGGAGCTGTTTTTT.